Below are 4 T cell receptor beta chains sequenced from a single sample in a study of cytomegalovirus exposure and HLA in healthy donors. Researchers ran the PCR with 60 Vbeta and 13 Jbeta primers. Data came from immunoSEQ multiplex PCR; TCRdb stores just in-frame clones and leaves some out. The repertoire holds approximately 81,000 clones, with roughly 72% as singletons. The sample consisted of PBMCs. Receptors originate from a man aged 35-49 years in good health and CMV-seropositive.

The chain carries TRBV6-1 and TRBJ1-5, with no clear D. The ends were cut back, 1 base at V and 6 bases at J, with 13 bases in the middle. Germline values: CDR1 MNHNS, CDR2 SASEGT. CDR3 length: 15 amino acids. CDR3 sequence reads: CASSEGQEFSQPQHF. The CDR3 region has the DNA TGTGCCAGCAGTGAAGGTCAGGAATTCTCTCAGCCCCAGCATTTT.

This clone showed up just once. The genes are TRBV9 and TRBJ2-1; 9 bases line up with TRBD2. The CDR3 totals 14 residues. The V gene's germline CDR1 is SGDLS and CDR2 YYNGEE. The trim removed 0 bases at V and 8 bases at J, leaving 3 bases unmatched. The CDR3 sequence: CASSVASGNDEQFF. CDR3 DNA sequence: TGTGCCAGCAGCGTAGCTAGCGGGAATGATGAGCAGTTCTTC.

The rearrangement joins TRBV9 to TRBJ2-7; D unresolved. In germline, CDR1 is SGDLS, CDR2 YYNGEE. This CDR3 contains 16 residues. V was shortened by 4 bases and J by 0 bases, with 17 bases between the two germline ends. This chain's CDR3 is CASSPSDLLSSYEQYF. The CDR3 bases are TGTGCCAGCAGCCCGAGCGACCTTTTAAGCTCCTACGAGCAGTACTTC.

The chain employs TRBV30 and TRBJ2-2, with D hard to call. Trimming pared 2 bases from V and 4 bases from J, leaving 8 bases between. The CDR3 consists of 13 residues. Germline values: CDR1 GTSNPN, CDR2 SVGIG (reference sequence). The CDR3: CAWSQRSTGELFF. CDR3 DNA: TGTGCCTGGAGTCAACGGAGCACCGGGGAGCTGTTTTTT.